This T cell receptor (beta chain) was sequenced in a study of T cell repertoires in ileal Crohn's disease. On the study more broadly: About half received postoperative treatment, about a dozen with thiopurines and 15 to 20 anti-TNF. Study-level points and caveats: Endoscopic recurrence occurred in every patient whose clonality exceeded 26.8%.

Note on this clone: No antigen is known for it.

Repertoires were generated with immunoSEQ multiplex PCR, while TCRdb's copy carries only in-frame clones and drops some. Here the sample spans thousands of clones, around 80% being singletons. The CDR3 length is 15 residues. From germline, CDR1 is SGHNT and CDR2 YENEEA. Trimming took 5 bases from V and 0 from J, leaving 13 bases between them. Eligibility required adulthood, ileal or ileocolonic Crohn's disease and indicated ileocolonic resection. This receptor was identified in an adult with Crohn's disease. The source material was ileal tissue. This rearrangement joins TRBV11-3 to TRBJ1-1, with D possibly TRBD1 on 5 matching bases. The CDR3 sequence is CASSDGGILNTEAFF. The CDR3 region has the DNA TGTGCCAGCAGCGACGGGGGTATTTTGAACACTGAAGCTTTCTTT. The whole variable domain, remainder taken from reference TRBV11-3 and TRBJ1-1, is EAGVVQSPRYKIIEKKQPVAFWCNPISGHNTLYWYLQNLGQGPELLIRYENEEAVDDSQLPKDRFSAERLKGVDSTLKIQPAELGDSAVYLCASSDGGILNTEAFFGQGTRLTVV.